The 11 T cell receptor beta chains reported below all come from one sample, sequenced in a study of blood T cell repertoires in COVID-19. Some clones are missing from TCRdb's copy, which holds only in-frame ones; the method was immunoSEQ multiplex PCR. In the table there are approximately 170,000 clones, 70% to 90% of which are singletons. The sequencing sample was made of peripheral blood. The origin of the receptors is a man aged 30 to 45 with acute or convalescent COVID-19.

This sequence joins TRBV5-1 and TRBJ2-5; 9 bases are shared with TRBD2. The CDR3 has 16 residues. With 0 bases clipped from V and 5 bases from J, the junction kept 8 bases outside the gene matches. Germline-derived CDR1 and CDR2 are SGHRS and YFSETQ. The CDR3 DNA reads as TGCGCCAGCAGCTTGGGCCGGACTAGCGTCTTTGAGACCCAGTACTTC. As protein: CASSLGRTSVFETQYF.

The V gene is TRBV6-5, the J gene TRBJ2-7; TRBD2 is a possible D gene (6 bases). CDR3 length: 15 amino acids. In germline, CDR1 is MNHEY, CDR2 SVGAGI. V was clipped by 6 bases and J by 2 bases, with 17 bases between them. In DNA form, the CDR3 reads TGTGCCAGCAGCCGGGAGAGGGGTTGGCCCTACGAGCAGTACTTC. The encoded protein is CASSRERGWPYEQYF.

The chain uses TRBV5-6 and TRBJ2-2; TRBD1 matches at 7 bases. This CDR3 is 15 amino acids long. J was trimmed by 4 bases and V by 4 bases; bases with no gene match: 7. Germline V gene data show CDR1 as SGHDT and CDR2 as YYEEEE. This CDR3 reads CASSHRQGRTGELFF. Written as DNA, the CDR3 is TGTGCCAGCAGCCACAGACAGGGCCGCACCGGGGAGCTGTTTTTT.

Turning to this clone: The junction does not match germline at one end; this may be a read error. CDR3 DNA sequence: TGTGCTAGCAGCTTAGTAGGTACAGGGGACCAGTACTTC. Its translation: CASSLVGTGDQYF. The chain links TRBV7-7 to TRBJ2-5; 7 bases are a match to TRBD1. Germline V CDR1 and CDR2: SSHAT, FNYEAQ (reference sequence). The CDR3 runs to 13 residues. The whole variable domain, filled in from reference TRBV7-7 and TRBJ2-5, reads GAGVSQSPRYKVTKRGQDVTLRCDPISSHATLYWYQQALGQGPEFLTYFNYEAQPDKSGLPSDRFSAERPEGSISTLTIQRTEQRDSAMYRCASSLVGTGDQYFGPGTRLLVL.

The rearrangement links TRBV18 to TRBJ1-2, with D possibly being TRBD1 (5 bases). Trimming removed 3 bases at V and 8 bases at J, with 13 bases between. This CDR3 is built from 13 residues. Germline CDR1 reads KGHSH; CDR2 reads LQKENI. CDR3 DNA sequence: TGTGCCAGCTCACCCCAGGGTATAGAAGGCTACACCTTC. Protein sequence: CASSPQGIEGYTF. Using reference TRBV18 and TRBJ1-2 for the parts outside the CDR3, the full variable domain is NAGVMQNPRHLVRRRGQEARLRCSPMKGHSHVYWYRQLPEEGLKFMVYLQKENIIDESGMPKERFSAEFPKEGPSILRIQQVVRGDSAAYFCASSPQGIEGYTFGSGTRLTVV.

The rearrangement uses TRBV30 and TRBJ2-4; 10 bases are shared with TRBD1. The CDR3 runs to 13 residues. V lost 2 bases to trimming and J lost 8 bases; unmatched junction nucleotides: 3. Germline-derived CDR1 and CDR2 are GTSNPN and SVGIG (reference sequence). CDR3 DNA: TGTGCCTGGAGTCGTGGACAGGGGGACATTCAGTACTTC. It is translated as CAWSRGQGDIQYF. The full variable domain, completed using reference TRBV30 and TRBJ2-4, is SQTIHQWPATLVQPVGSPLSLECTVEGTSNPNLYWYRQAAGRGLQLLFYSVGIGQISSEVPQNLSASRPQDRQFILSSKKLLLSDSGFYLCAWSRGQGDIQYFGAGTRLSVL.

The CDR3 loop reads CARSEGGRVITGGNTIYF. The CDR3 bases are TGTGCCAGAAGCGAAGGAGGGAGGGTTATTACTGGTGGAAACACCATATATTTT. The J gene is TRBJ1-3, the V gene TRBV5-3; D is unclear. TRBV5-3 is flagged as an ORF with uncertain function. V dropped 4 bases and J dropped 3 bases, with 23 bases sitting between them. CDR3 length: 18 residues.

The rearrangement joins TRBV19 to TRBJ1-2; D ambiguous. This CDR3 is 13 amino acids long. The germline V gene has CDR1 LNHDA and CDR2 SQIVND (reference sequence). V lost 5 bases and J lost 8, with 15 bases in between. For the CDR3, the DNA is TGTGCCAGTAGTCCGGATGACTGGAGCGGCTACACCTTC. Translated: CASSPDDWSGYTF.

The chain is built from TRBV27 and TRBJ1-2; D uncertain. Germline CDR1 reads MNHEY; CDR2 reads SMNVEV (reference sequence). V gave up 2 bases and J gave up 4 bases, with 11 bases separating them. CDR3 length: 14 residues. CDR3 loop: CASSLGRRPYGYTF. In nucleotides, the CDR3 is TGTGCCAGCAGTTTAGGTCGGCGGCCCTATGGCTACACCTTC.

V gene TRBV28 combines with J gene TRBJ1-3; 8 bases are a match to TRBD1. Unmatched junction bases numbered 4, after V lost 6 bases and J lost 3 bases. Germline assignment: CDR1 MDHEN and CDR2 SYDVKM. CDR3 length equals 14 residues. The CDR3 spells CASRSGGDGNTIYF. The DNA for the CDR3 is TGTGCCAGCAGGTCAGGGGGCGATGGAAACACCATATATTTT.

V gene TRBV5-6 combines with J gene TRBJ2-7; 7 positions match TRBD1. V trimming: 3 bases; J trimming: 2 bases; junction bases outside the gene matches: 11. The CDR3 is made up of 16 amino acids. Germline V gene sequence: CDR1 SGHDT, CDR2 YYEEEE. DNA of the CDR3: TGTGCCAGCAGCTCTCGACACAGGGGAGCCCCCTACGAGCAGTACTTC. It translates to CASSSRHRGAPYEQYF.